A selection of T cell receptor beta chains follows, all from one sample in a study of T cells in Graves' hyperthyroidism and ophthalmopathy. TCRdb ran MiXCR on the multiplex PCR reads and lists one entry per CDR3 protein. The top ten hold less than 3.5% of the sample, which has hundreds of thousands of distinct CDR3 sequences, more than 15% seen once. The sequenced material came from blood. All receptors come from a woman between 35 and 50 years old with Graves' ophthalmopathy. The CDR3 runs from the conserved cysteine through the conserved F or W. Fields, in order: J gene, clone size, V gene, CDR3 protein. A clone size is listed for some rows: how often the clone was seen (once, few, many), or a class if it is expanded.

TRBJ2-3,many,TRBV5-1,CASSLEAGEDTQYF
TRBJ1-3,-,TRBV15,CATSRDFPTASGNTIYF
TRBJ2-4,few,TRBV11-2,CASSLDRRTENIQYF
TRBJ2-7,many,TRBV30,CAWSSSLGQLKQYF
TRBJ2-7,many,TRBV12-3/TRBV12-4,CASSPPAGAYEQYF
TRBJ1-1,many,TRBV7-9,CASSHLGRVGNTEAFF
TRBJ2-5,-,TRBV20-1,CSAKTSRETQYF
TRBJ1-2,-,TRBV11-1,CASSLDSRTRYTF
TRBJ2-1,many,TRBV20-1,CSAPSGNYNEQFF
TRBJ2-1,many,TRBV3-1,CASSQPRTSGALGEQFF
TRBJ1-3,-,TRBV6-6,CASSYWDRGVWVAGNTIYF
TRBJ2-1,-,TRBV5-1,CASSRRSPGQGGNEQFF
TRBJ1-5,-,TRBV19,CASSFTGFSNQPQHF
TRBJ2-1,many,TRBV30,CAWSQSSYNEQFF
TRBJ2-3,few,TRBV2,CASSEPGGTDTQYF
TRBJ1-1,-,TRBV6-1,CASSAPPTGTGGVNTEAFF
TRBJ2-5,-,TRBV7-6,CASSLALVGETQYF
TRBJ2-1,few,TRBV11-2,CASSPTPGLHNEQFF
TRBJ1-2,few,TRBV19,CASSIPGQIHYYGYTF
TRBJ1-1,many,TRBV7-9,CASSLLGGQSTEAFF
TRBJ1-1,many,TRBV5-1,CASSLEPGGTEAFF
TRBJ2-1,many,TRBV5-1,CASSLAPQREQFF
TRBJ1-4,few,TRBV9,CASSPGRVNEKLFF
TRBJ2-1,many,TRBV28,CASSPGTSGKNEQFF